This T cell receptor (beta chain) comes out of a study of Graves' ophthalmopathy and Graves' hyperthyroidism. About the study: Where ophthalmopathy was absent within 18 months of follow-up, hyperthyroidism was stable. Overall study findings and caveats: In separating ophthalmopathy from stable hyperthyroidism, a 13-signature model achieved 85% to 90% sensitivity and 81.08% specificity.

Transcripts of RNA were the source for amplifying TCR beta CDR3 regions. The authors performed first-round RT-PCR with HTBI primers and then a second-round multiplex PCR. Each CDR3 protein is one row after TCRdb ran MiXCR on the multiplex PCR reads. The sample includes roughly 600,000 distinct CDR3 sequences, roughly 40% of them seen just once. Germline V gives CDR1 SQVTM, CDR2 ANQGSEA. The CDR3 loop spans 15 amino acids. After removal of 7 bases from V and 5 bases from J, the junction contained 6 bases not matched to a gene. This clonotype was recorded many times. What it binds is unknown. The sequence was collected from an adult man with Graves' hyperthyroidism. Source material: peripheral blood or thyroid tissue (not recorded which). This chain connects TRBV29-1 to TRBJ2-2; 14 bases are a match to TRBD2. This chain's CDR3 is CSALTSGGGTGELFF. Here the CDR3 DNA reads TGCAGCGCCCTGACTAGCGGGGGGGGGACCGGGGAGCTGTTTTTT.